These 18 T cell receptor beta chains originate from one sample sequenced in a study of shared clonotypes between healthy human individuals. Profiling relied on immunoSEQ multiplex PCR, and the TCRdb table lists in-frame clones only, not all of them. The table has 780,000 or so clones, just under 75% seen once. The sequencing input was memory CD4+ T cells sorted from blood. Subset reported: CD45RA-negative fraction. These receptors all come from a woman aged 30 to 39 in good health.

J is TRBJ2-1 and V is TRBV2; tentatively, D is TRBD2 (5 bases). The germline V gene encodes CDR1 SNHLY and CDR2 FYNNEI. With 4 bases removed from V and 2 bases from J, the gap between germline ends came to 6 bases. The CDR3 is 13 residues long. The CDR3 sequence: CASSVGTYNEQFF. The CDR3 DNA is TGTGCCAGCAGTGTCGGGACCTACAATGAGCAGTTCTTC.

This rearrangement joins TRBV19 to TRBJ2-2; TRBD1 matches at 10 bases. V trimming: 4 bases; J trimming: 5 bases; junction bases outside the gene matches: 10. Germline V gene lookup returns CDR1 LNHDA and CDR2 SQIVND (reference sequence). The CDR3 runs 17 residues. In nucleotides, the CDR3 is TGTGCCAGTAGTAACCCGCCGGGACAGGGGATAACCGGGGAGCTGTTTTTT. Translating it yields CASSNPPGQGITGELFF.

The gene calls are TRBV7-2 and TRBJ2-3; D is unclear. The V end lost 5 bases, the J end lost 3 bases, and 9 bases lay between the germline ends. The CDR3 extends over 13 amino acids. Germline V gene data show CDR1 as SGHTA and CDR2 as FQGNSA. The chain's CDR3 is CASSQWRTDTQYF. As DNA, the CDR3 is TGTGCCAGCAGCCAGTGGAGAACAGATACGCAGTATTTT.

This clone was observed a handful of times. Other DNA sequences from this sample encode an identical CDR3 as well. The chain has TRBV5-1 and TRBJ2-1, with D possibly matching TRBD2 (5 bases). CDR1 SGHRS and CDR2 YFSETQ come from the germline V gene. The CDR3 has 15 amino acids. Trimming pared 4 bases from V and 0 bases from J, leaving 11 bases between. The DNA for the CDR3 is TGCGCCAGCAGCACGGACTCTGCCTCCTACAATGAGCAGTTCTTC. Residues: CASSTDSASYNEQFF.

This clone was picked up many times. In DNA form, the CDR3 reads TGTGCCAGCAGTTTGGGGGACACGATCTCTGGCTACACCTTC. The encoded protein is CASSLGDTISGYTF. The V gene is TRBV28, the J gene TRBJ1-2, with D perhaps TRBD1 (6 bases). This CDR3 is 14 amino acids long. Germline V gives CDR1 MDHEN, CDR2 SYDVKM. V was pared by 3 bases and J by 7 bases, with 15 bases between.

The chain couples TRBV5-1 to TRBJ2-5, with 10 positions matching TRBD2. V dropped 1 base and J dropped 4; count of bases not matched to a gene: 7. Germline V gene data show CDR1 as SGHRS and CDR2 as YFSETQ. The CDR3 has 16 residues. The CDR3 here is CASSLTTVAGGETQYF. Written as DNA, the CDR3 is TGCGCCAGCAGCTTGACAACGGTAGCGGGAGGAGAGACCCAGTACTTC. Variable domain in full (rest from reference TRBV5-1 and TRBJ2-5): KAGVTQTPRYLIKTRGQQVTLSCSPISGHRSVSWYQQTPGQGLQFLFEYFSETQRNKGNFPGRFSGRQFSNSRSEMNVSTLELGDSALYLCASSLTTVAGGETQYFGPGTRLLVL.

Concerning this clone: This sample also contains other DNA sequences that code for the same CDR3. The chain has TRBV6-1 and TRBJ2-7; D is ambiguous. The CDR3 sequence is 14 residues long. CDR1 is MNHNS and CDR2 is SASEGT in the germline V gene. V gave up 1 base and J gave up 4 bases, with 11 bases separating them. The CDR3: CASSEEPRSYEQYF. The DNA of the CDR3 is TGTGCCAGCAGTGAAGAACCCAGATCTTACGAGCAGTACTTC.

Remarks on this clone: A single base separates this from a much larger clone, so it may be a read error. Other DNA sequences from this sample encode an identical CDR3 as well. The chain recombines TRBV5-1 with TRBJ1-3; maybe TRBD1 (6 bases). Germline CDR1 and CDR2: SGHRS and YFSETQ. The length of the CDR3 is 14 residues. Trimming stripped 4 bases from V and 1 base from J, with 9 bases between. The CDR3 bases are TGCGCCAGCAGCCCTGGGACATCTGGAAACACCATATATTTT. Its translation is CASSPGTSGNTIYF.

This clone was found a few times. The gene calls are TRBV14 and TRBJ1-2; D not certain. The CDR3 runs to 12 residues. The ends were cut back, 2 bases at V and 8 bases at J, with 9 bases in the middle. CDR1 SGHDN and CDR2 FVKESK come from the germline V gene. The chain's CDR3 is CASSQLTGGYTF. In DNA form, the CDR3 reads TGTGCCAGCAGCCAACTTACTGGAGGCTACACCTTC.

The V gene is TRBV19, the J gene TRBJ2-3; TRBD2 is a possible D gene (6 bases). V was cut by 0 bases and J by 10 bases, with 17 bases left in between. CDR1 LNHDA and CDR2 SQIVND come from the germline V gene (reference sequence). The CDR3 length is 15 residues. The CDR3 loop reads CASSIDFWPGTPQYF. DNA for the CDR3: TGTGCCAGTAGTATAGATTTTTGGCCCGGGACTCCGCAGTATTTT.

The rearrangement uses TRBV10-2 and TRBJ2-5; 8 bases are shared with TRBD2. J lost 4 bases, V lost 6 bases, and 4 bases had no gene match. The CDR3 has 13 residues. Germline-derived CDR1 and CDR2 are WSHSY and SAAADI. CDR3 DNA: TGCGCCAGCAGAGCGGGGGTAGCAGAGACCCAGTACTTC. Translation gives CASRAGVAETQYF.

This clone has a single count. This chain uses TRBV6-5 with TRBJ2-1; 9 bases fit TRBD2. Germline assignment: CDR1 MNHEY and CDR2 SVGAGI. The ends lost 10 bases at V and 9 bases at J; junction bases unmatched: 13. The CDR3 is made up of 14 amino acids. The CDR3 DNA follows: TGTGCCACCCAACTTAGCGGGAGTGCGCTTGAGCAGTTCTTC. Its protein is CATQLSGSALEQFF.

This chain connects TRBV27 to TRBJ2-3; no reliable D call. V was trimmed by 0 bases and J by 0 bases, leaving 10 bases between them. This CDR3 has 16 residues. Germline CDR1 MNHEY, CDR2 SMNVEV (reference sequence). The CDR3 spells CASSLSDGISTDTQYF. CDR3 sequence (DNA): TGTGCCAGCAGTTTATCAGACGGAATTAGCACAGATACGCAGTATTTT.

This clone was observed many times. The V and J genes are TRBV5-6 and TRBJ2-3; maybe TRBD2 (6 bases). Germline V lookup: CDR1 SGHDT, CDR2 YYEEEE. CDR3 size: 15 residues. The ends were cut back, 0 bases at V and 4 bases at J, with 12 bases in the middle. Written as DNA, the CDR3 is TGTGCCAGCAGCTTGGGGTACAGGAGGGCAGATACGCAGTATTTT. It is translated as CASSLGYRRADTQYF.

This clone is a singleton in its sample. One end of the junction is discordant with germline, which a read error may explain. The chain couples TRBV19 to TRBJ2-3, with 9 bases matching TRBD2. The CDR3 runs 15 residues. The germline CDR1 and CDR2 sequences are LNHDA and SQIVND (reference sequence). The CDR3 loop reads CASSIAGVITDTQYF. In DNA form, the CDR3 reads TGTGCCAGTAGCATAGCGGGAGTTATCACAGATACGCAGTATTTT.

V gene TRBV5-4 combines with J gene TRBJ2-7, with D hard to call. V shed 2 bases and J shed 0 bases, with 15 bases lying between them. The CDR3 covers 16 residues. Germline-derived CDR1 and CDR2 are SGHNT and YYREEE (reference sequence). CDR3 sequence: CASSLTPDGSSYEQYF. As DNA, the CDR3 is TGTGCCAGCAGCTTAACTCCGGACGGTAGCTCCTACGAGCAGTACTTC.

This chain uses TRBV27 with TRBJ2-2; TRBD1 is a possible D gene (7 bases). The V end lost 10 bases, the J end lost 0 bases, and 18 bases lay between the germline ends. In germline, CDR1 is MNHEY, CDR2 SMNVEV (reference sequence). The CDR3 spans 16 residues. The CDR3 here is CATSGGWRANTGELFF. For the CDR3, the DNA is TGTGCCACCTCAGGGGGGTGGAGGGCGAACACCGGGGAGCTGTTTTTT.

The J gene is TRBJ2-7, the V gene TRBV6-1; D is uncertain. The CDR3 has 15 residues. Deletions cut 2 bases from V and 0 bases from J, with 11 bases between. Germline assignment: CDR1 MNHNS and CDR2 SASEGT. CDR3 amino acids: CASSEQEVTSYEQYF. CDR3 DNA: TGTGCCAGCAGTGAACAAGAGGTAACCTCCTACGAGCAGTACTTC.